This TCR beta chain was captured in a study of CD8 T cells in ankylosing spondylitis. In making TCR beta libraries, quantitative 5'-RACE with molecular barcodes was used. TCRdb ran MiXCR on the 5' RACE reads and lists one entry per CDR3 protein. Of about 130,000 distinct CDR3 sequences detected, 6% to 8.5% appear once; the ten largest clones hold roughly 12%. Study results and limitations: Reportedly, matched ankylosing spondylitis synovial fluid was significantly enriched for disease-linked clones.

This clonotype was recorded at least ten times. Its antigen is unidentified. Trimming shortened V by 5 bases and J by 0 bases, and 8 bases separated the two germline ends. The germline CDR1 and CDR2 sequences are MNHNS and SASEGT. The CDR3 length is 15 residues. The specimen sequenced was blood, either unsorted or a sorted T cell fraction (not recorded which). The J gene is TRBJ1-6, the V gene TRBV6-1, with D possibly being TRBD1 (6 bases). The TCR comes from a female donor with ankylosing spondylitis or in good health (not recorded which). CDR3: CASSQGSSYNSPLHF. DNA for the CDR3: TGTGCCAGCAGTCAGGGGAGCTCCTATAATTCACCCCTCCACTTT.